In this sample, the clone carrying this T cell receptor beta chain turned up many times. Its antigen is as yet unknown. V lost 9 bases, J lost 0 bases, and 9 bases lay in between. The CDR3 is made up of 12 amino acids. Per germline, CDR1 MDHEN and CDR2 SYDVKM. The sample belongs to a study of regulatory T cells in long-lasting Graves disease. Study observations and caveats: TRBV28, TRBJ1-2 and TRBJ2-5 were favored in persistent disease. TCR diversity was lower in persistent than newly diagnosed Graves' disease.

Both iRepertoire HTBI primers and Arm-PCR of CDR3 regions were used to build the TCR beta libraries. Each CDR3 protein gets one entry after TCRdb re-called the multiplex PCR reads with MiXCR. Of some 400,000 distinct CDR3 sequences in the sample, about 16% were seen once. Time point specified: newly diagnosed GD, antithyroid drugs for less than 3 months. The authors made the TCR library using RNA they extracted from PBMCs. These data are also associated with another study on T cells in Graves' hyperthyroidism and ophthalmopathy. According to that study: Based on clinical symptoms, serum thyroxine and TRAb, thyroid ultrasound and orbital computed tomography, diagnoses were reached.

The source of this sequence is a woman younger than 45 with Graves disease. The chain links TRBV28 to TRBJ2-7; D is possibly TRBD2 (6 bases). This specimen consisted of peripheral blood mononuclear cells (PBMCs), obtained at new diagnosis, from a patient treated with antithyroid drugs. The CDR3 bases are TGTGCCAGTACCGGGAGCTCCTACGAGCAGTACTTC. Its translation is CASTGSSYEQYF.